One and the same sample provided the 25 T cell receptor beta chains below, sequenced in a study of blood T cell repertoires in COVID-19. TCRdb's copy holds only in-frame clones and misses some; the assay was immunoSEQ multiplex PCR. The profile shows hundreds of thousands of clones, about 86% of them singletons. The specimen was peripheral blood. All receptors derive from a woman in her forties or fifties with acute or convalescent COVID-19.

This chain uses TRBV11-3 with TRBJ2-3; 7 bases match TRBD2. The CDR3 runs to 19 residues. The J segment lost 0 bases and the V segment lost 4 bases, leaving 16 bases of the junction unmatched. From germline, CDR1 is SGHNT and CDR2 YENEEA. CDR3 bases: TGTGCCAGCAGCTCCAGAGGAACTAGGCGGGAGTGTAGCACAGATACGCAGTATTTT. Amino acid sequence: CASSSRGTRRECSTDTQYF.

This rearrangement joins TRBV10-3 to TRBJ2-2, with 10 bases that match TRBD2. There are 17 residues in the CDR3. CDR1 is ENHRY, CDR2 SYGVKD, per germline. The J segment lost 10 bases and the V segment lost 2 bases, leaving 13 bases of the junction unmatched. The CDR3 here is CAISELAGTSDGQELFF. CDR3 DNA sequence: TGTGCCATCAGTGAGCTGGCCGGGACTAGCGATGGTCAGGAGCTGTTTTTT.

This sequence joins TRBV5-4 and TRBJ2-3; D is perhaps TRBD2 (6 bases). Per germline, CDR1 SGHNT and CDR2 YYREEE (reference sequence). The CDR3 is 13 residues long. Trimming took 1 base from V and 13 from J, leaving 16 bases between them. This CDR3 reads CASSLHGRGWEYF. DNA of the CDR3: TGTGCCAGCAGCTTGCACGGGAGAGGGTGGGAGTATTTT.

This chain's CDR3 is CASSVEAGVSGNTIYF. The CDR3 region has the DNA TGTGCCAGCAGCGTAGAAGCGGGGGTCTCTGGAAACACCATATATTTT. This chain uses TRBV9 with TRBJ1-3; weak D call: TRBD1 (5 bases). The CDR3 consists of 16 residues. CDR1 is SGDLS and CDR2 is YYNGEE in the germline V gene. V lost 0 bases to trimming and J lost 0 bases, with 10 bases between them.

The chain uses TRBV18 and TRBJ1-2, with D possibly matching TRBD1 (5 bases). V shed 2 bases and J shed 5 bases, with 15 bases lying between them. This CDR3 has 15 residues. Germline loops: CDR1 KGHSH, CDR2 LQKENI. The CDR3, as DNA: TGTGCCAGCTCACCATCTGAAGGGGCTGAGTATGGCTACACCTTC. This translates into CASSPSEGAEYGYTF.

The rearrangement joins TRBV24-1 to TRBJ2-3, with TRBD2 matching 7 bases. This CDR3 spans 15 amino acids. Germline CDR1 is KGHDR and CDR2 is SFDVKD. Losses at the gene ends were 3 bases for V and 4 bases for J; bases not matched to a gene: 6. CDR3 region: CATSDPAGEADTQYF. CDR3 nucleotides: TGTGCCACCAGTGATCCGGCGGGAGAGGCAGATACGCAGTATTTT.

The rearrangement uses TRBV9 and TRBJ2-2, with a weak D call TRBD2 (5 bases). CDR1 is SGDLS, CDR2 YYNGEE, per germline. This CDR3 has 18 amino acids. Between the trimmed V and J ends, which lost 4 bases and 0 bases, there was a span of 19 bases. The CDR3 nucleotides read TGTGCCAGCAGCCCCCGGACTCCCCTGGGGTCGAACACCGGGGAGCTGTTTTTT. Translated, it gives CASSPRTPLGSNTGELFF.

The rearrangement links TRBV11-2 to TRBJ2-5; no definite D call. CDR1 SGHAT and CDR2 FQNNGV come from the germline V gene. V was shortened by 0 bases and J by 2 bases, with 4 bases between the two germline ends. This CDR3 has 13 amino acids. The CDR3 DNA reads TGTGCCAGCAGCTTAGAGCAGCAAGAGACCCAGTACTTC. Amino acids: CASSLEQQETQYF.

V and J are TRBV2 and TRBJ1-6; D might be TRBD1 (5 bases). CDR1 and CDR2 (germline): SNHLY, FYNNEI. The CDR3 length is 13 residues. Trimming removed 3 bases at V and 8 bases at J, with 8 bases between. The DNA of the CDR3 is TGTGCCAGCAGTGAGGGGCCCCATTCACCCCTCCACTTT. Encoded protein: CASSEGPHSPLHF.

The CDR3 region is CASSPDSQFSGTQYF. CDR3 DNA sequence: TGTGCCAGCAGCCCAGATTCACAATTCAGTGGTACGCAGTATTTT. This chain uses TRBV5-6 with TRBJ2-3; D is undetermined. Germline-derived CDR1 and CDR2 are SGHDT and YYEEEE. Trimming took off 4 bases at V and 8 bases at J, with 20 bases between the two ends. This CDR3 is 15 amino acids long. Complete variable domain (other parts from reference TRBV5-6 and TRBJ2-3): DAGVTQSPTHLIKTRGQQVTLRCSPKSGHDTVSWYQQALGQGPQFIFQYYEEEERQRGNFPDRFSGHQFPNYSSELNVNALLLGDSALYLCASSPDSQFSGTQYFGPGTRLTVL.

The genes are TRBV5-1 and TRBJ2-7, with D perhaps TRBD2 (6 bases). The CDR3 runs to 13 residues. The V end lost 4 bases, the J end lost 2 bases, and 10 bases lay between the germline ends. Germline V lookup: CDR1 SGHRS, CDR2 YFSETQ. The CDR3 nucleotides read TGCGCCAGCAGCCTCGGGGAGGCCTACGAGCAGTACTTC. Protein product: CASSLGEAYEQYF.

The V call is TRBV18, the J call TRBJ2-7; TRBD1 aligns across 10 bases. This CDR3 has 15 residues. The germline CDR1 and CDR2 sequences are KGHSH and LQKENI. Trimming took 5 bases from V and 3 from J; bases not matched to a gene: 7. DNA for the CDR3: TGTGCCAGCTCAGAAGGACAGGGGGTTTTCTACGAGCAGTACTTC. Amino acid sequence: CASSEGQGVFYEQYF.

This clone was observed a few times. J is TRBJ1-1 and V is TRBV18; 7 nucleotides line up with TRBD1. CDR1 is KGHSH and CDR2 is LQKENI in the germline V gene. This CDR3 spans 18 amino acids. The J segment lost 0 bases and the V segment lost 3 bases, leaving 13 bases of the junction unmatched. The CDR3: CASSPGRLQGLLNTEAFF. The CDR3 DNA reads TGTGCCAGCTCACCGGGTAGATTACAGGGGCTACTGAACACTGAAGCTTTCTTT.

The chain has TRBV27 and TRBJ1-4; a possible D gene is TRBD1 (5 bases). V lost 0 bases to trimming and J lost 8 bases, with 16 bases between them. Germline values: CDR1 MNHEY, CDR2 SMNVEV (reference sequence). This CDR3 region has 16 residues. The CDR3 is CASSLSYVGGREKLFF. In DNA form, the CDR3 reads TGTGCCAGCAGTTTATCCTATGTTGGGGGGAGGGAAAAACTGTTTTTT.

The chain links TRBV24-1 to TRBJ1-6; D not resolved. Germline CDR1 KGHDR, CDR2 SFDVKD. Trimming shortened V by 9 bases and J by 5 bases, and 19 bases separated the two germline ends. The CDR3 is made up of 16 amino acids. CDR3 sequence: CATSTPILTNNSPLHF. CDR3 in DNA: TGTGCCACCTCAACCCCTATCCTGACTAATAATTCACCCCTCCACTTT.

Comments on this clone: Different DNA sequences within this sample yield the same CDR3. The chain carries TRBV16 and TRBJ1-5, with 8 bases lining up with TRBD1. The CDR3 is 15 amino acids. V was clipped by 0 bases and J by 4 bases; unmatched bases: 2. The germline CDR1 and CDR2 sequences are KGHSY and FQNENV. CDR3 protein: CASSQSGQGNQPQHF. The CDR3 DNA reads TGTGCCAGCAGCCAATCAGGACAGGGTAATCAGCCCCAGCATTTT.

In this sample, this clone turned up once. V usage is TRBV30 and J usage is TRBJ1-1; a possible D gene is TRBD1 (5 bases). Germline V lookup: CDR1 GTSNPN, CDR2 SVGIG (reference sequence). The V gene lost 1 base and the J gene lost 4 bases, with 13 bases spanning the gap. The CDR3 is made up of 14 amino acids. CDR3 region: CAWSEKGASTEAFF. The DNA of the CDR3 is TGTGCCTGGAGTGAAAAAGGGGCAAGCACTGAAGCTTTCTTT.

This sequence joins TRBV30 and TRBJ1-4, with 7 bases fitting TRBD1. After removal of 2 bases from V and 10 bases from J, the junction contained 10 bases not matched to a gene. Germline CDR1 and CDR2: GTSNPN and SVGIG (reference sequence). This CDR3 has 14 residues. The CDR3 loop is CAWSFSGGLGKLFF. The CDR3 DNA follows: TGTGCCTGGAGTTTTTCAGGGGGGTTAGGAAAACTGTTTTTT.

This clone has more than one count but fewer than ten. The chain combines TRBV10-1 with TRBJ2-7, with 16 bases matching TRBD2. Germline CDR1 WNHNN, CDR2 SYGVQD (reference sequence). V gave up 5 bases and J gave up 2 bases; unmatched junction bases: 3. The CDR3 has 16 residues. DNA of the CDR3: TGCGCCAGCAGTCCTGGGACTAGCGGGAGGGCCTACGAGCAGTACTTC. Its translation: CASSPGTSGRAYEQYF.

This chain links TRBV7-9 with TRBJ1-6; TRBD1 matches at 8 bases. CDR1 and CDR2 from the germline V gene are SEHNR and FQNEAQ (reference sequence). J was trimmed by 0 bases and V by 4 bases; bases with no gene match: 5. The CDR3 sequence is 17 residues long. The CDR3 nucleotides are TGTGCCAGCAGCTCCGGAACAGGGGGCTCCTATAATTCACCCCTCCACTTT. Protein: CASSSGTGGSYNSPLHF.

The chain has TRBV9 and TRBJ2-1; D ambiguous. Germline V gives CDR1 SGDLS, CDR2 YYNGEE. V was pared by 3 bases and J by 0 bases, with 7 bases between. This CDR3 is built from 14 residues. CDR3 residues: CASSGPPSYNEQFF. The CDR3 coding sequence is TGTGCCAGCAGCGGGCCTCCCTCCTACAATGAGCAGTTCTTC.

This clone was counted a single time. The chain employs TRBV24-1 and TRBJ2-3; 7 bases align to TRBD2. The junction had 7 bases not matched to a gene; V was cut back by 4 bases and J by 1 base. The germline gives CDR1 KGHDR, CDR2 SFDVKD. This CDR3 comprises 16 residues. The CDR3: CATSDVAGEGTDTQYF. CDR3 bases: TGTGCCACCAGTGACGTAGCGGGCGAAGGCACAGATACGCAGTATTTT.

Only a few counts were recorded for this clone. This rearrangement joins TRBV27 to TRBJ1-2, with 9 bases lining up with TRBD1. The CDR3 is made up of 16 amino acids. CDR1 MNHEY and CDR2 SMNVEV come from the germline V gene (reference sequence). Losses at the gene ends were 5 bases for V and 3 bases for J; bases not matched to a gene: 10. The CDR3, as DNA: TGTGCCAGCAGTCCCTCGCGGGACAGGGCTCACTATGGCTACACCTTC. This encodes CASSPSRDRAHYGYTF.

The CDR3 nucleotides read TGTGCCAGCAGCATGCCGTGGGGCCCGAATGAGCAGTTCTTC. Translating it yields CASSMPWGPNEQFF. This chain links TRBV5-6 with TRBJ2-1; maybe TRBD1 (5 bases). This CDR3 has 14 amino acids. The V and J ends lost 4 bases and 7 bases respectively, with 15 bases between them. Germline CDR1 and CDR2: SGHDT and YYEEEE.

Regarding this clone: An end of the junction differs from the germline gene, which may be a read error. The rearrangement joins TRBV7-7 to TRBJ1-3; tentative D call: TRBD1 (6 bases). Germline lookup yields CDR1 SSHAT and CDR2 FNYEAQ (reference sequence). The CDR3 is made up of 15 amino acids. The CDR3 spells CASSPGVSSGNTIYF. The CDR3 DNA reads TGTGCTAGCAGCCCAGGGGTTTCCTCTGGAAACACCATATATTTT.